One and the same sample provided the 12 T cell receptor beta chains below, sequenced in a study of identifying expanded T cells in peripheral blood. Using immunoSEQ multiplex PCR, the repertoire was profiled, and TCRdb retains in-frame clones only, with some absent. Among about 84,000 clones listed, around 85% were seen once. Sequencing used blood. The receptors stem from a person aged 18 to 70 in good health.

CDR3 residues: CASSHRPDTQYF. DNA for the CDR3: TGCGCCAGCAGTCATCGCCCAGATACGCAGTATTTT. The chain recombines TRBV23-1 with TRBJ2-3; D is ambiguous. TRBV23-1 is known as an ORF, though its function is uncertain. V lost 3 bases, J lost 4 bases, and 5 bases lay in between. The CDR3 sequence is 12 residues long.

The chain joins TRBV18 to TRBJ2-7, with D maybe TRBD1 (5 bases). The V gene's germline CDR1 is KGHSH and CDR2 LQKENI. The CDR3 has 14 amino acids. Trimming took 5 bases from V and 1 from J, leaving 12 bases between them. Here the CDR3 reads CASSTGKGSYEQYF. The DNA for the CDR3 is TGTGCCAGCTCAACCGGTAAGGGGTCCTACGAGCAGTACTTC. Variable domain in full (rest from reference TRBV18 and TRBJ2-7): NAGVMQNPRHLVRRRGQEARLRCSPMKGHSHVYWYRQLPEEGLKFMVYLQKENIIDESGMPKERFSAEFPKEGPSILRIQQVVRGDSAAYFCASSTGKGSYEQYFGPGTRLTVT.

This chain uses TRBV4-3 with TRBJ1-4; perhaps TRBD1 as D (5 bases). Germline CDR1 and CDR2: LGHNA and YSLEER. The CDR3 loop spans 15 amino acids. Trimming cost V 5 bases and J 1 base, with 11 bases left between them. The DNA for the CDR3 is TGCGCCAGCAGCTATAATGGGGGAACTAATGAAAAACTGTTTTTT. It yields the protein CASSYNGGTNEKLFF.

The chain recombines TRBV5-1 with TRBJ1-2, with D perhaps matching TRBD1 (5 bases). CDR1 and CDR2 from the germline V gene are SGHRS and YFSETQ. Trimming left V 0 bases short and J 8 bases short, with 8 bases between. CDR3 size: 12 residues. The CDR3 region is CASSLARDGYTF. CDR3 DNA: TGCGCCAGCAGCTTGGCCAGGGACGGCTACACCTTC. Together with reference TRBV5-1 and TRBJ1-2, the CDR3 gives the full variable domain: KAGVTQTPRYLIKTRGQQVTLSCSPISGHRSVSWYQQTPGQGLQFLFEYFSETQRNKGNFPGRFSGRQFSNSRSEMNVSTLELGDSALYLCASSLARDGYTFGSGTRLTVV.

This chain uses TRBV19 with TRBJ1-1, with unresolved D. The CDR3 loop spans 13 amino acids. V lost 4 bases, J lost 4 bases, and 10 bases lay in between. Germline V gene lookup returns CDR1 LNHDA and CDR2 SQIVND (reference sequence). CDR3 DNA: TGTGCCAGTAGTAACCAGGCATCCACTGAAGCTTTCTTT. Its translation is CASSNQASTEAFF.

This chain joins TRBV7-2 and TRBJ1-2, with D perhaps TRBD1 (5 bases). CDR3 length: 14 amino acids. In germline, CDR1 is SGHTA, CDR2 FQGNSA. V was cut by 2 bases and J by 6 bases, with 13 bases left in between. The CDR3 protein is CASSLSGRIDGYTF. The CDR3 bases are TGTGCCAGCAGCTTATCAGGGCGGATTGATGGCTACACCTTC. The whole variable domain, filled in from reference TRBV7-2 and TRBJ1-2, reads GAGVSQSPSNKVTEKGKDVELRCDPISGHTALYWYRQSLGQGLEFLIYFQGNSAPDKSGLPSDRFSAERTGGSVSTLTIQRTQQEDSAVYLCASSLSGRIDGYTFGSGTRLTVV.

V gene TRBV7-9 combines with J gene TRBJ1-1; a weak D match, TRBD1 (5 bases). CDR1 is SEHNR, CDR2 FQNEAQ, per germline (reference sequence). CDR3 length equals 14 residues. Deletions cut 0 bases from V and 4 bases from J, with 9 bases between. The CDR3 DNA sequence: TGTGCCAGCAGCTTAGCCGGGACGGTCACTGAAGCTTTCTTT. It yields the protein CASSLAGTVTEAFF.

This chain connects TRBV9 to TRBJ2-7; possibly TRBD1 or TRBD2 for D (6 bases each). Trimming pared 3 bases from V and 2 bases from J, leaving 9 bases between. Germline V lookup: CDR1 SGDLS, CDR2 YYNGEE. This CDR3 spans 13 amino acids. The CDR3 DNA reads TGTGCCAGCAGCGCCGGGGGCGCCTACGAGCAGTACTTC. Protein sequence: CASSAGGAYEQYF.

The sample holds a few counts of this clone. J is TRBJ1-3 and V is TRBV6-6; D call uncertain. Germline CDR1 reads MNHNY; CDR2 reads SVGAGI (reference sequence). The CDR3 has 13 amino acids. V was cut by 8 bases and J by 0 bases, with 8 bases left in between. Here the CDR3 reads CASLPASGNTIYF. Here the CDR3 DNA reads TGTGCCAGCCTACCAGCCTCTGGAAACACCATATATTTT.

The CDR3 DNA reads TGTGCCAGCAGCTTAGAAGGCTACGAGCAGTACTTC. Its protein product is CASSLEGYEQYF. The V call is TRBV11-2, the J call TRBJ2-7; D unresolved. The V gene's germline CDR1 is SGHAT and CDR2 FQNNGV. V was cut by 0 bases and J by 3 bases, with 3 bases left in between. The CDR3 loop spans 12 amino acids.

The chain couples TRBV19 to TRBJ2-7; TRBD1 matches at 8 bases. Germline V gene data show CDR1 as LNHDA and CDR2 as SQIVND (reference sequence). This CDR3 spans 15 amino acids. V gave up 6 bases and J gave up 0 bases; unmatched junction bases: 7. CDR3 coding DNA: TGTGCCAGTAGACGGACAGGGCGCGGCTCCTACGAGCAGTACTTC. Its translation: CASRRTGRGSYEQYF. The variable domain in full, completed from reference TRBV19 and TRBJ2-7, reads DGGITQSPKYLFRKEGQNVTLSCEQNLNHDAMYWYRQDPGQGLRLIYYSQIVNDFQKGDIAEGYSVSREKKESFPLTVTSAQKNPTAFYLCASRRTGRGSYEQYFGPGTRLTVT.

The rearrangement joins TRBV7-6 to TRBJ2-2; no definite D call. The germline V and J ends were trimmed by 5 bases and 8 bases, with 9 bases remaining between them. CDR3 length: 12 amino acids. Germline V CDR1 and CDR2: SGHVS, FNYEAQ. CDR3 region: CASSRITGELFF. The CDR3 bases are TGTGCCAGCAGCCGCATAACAGGGGAGCTGTTTTTT.